This T cell receptor (beta chain) comes out of a study of shared clonotypes between healthy human individuals. The table came from immunoSEQ multiplex PCR; TCRdb's copy has only in-frame clones and leaves some out. The sample includes approximately 2.1 million clones, just over 90% seen only once; the top ten take approximately 0.4%. The sequence came from a man aged 18 to 35 in good health. Some clones in this sample may be carry-over from other donors' samples. The source material was naive CD4+ T cells from PBMCs. Regarding subset: CD45RA+ positively selected.

This chain's CDR3 is CASRASGSQETQYF. The CDR3 DNA sequence: TGTGCCAGCAGGGCCAGCGGGAGTCAAGAGACCCAGTACTTC. V and J are TRBV2 and TRBJ2-5, with 8 positions matching TRBD2. Germline lookup yields CDR1 SNHLY and CDR2 FYNNEI. V dropped 6 bases and J dropped 2; count of bases not matched to a gene: 5. The CDR3 has 14 amino acids.